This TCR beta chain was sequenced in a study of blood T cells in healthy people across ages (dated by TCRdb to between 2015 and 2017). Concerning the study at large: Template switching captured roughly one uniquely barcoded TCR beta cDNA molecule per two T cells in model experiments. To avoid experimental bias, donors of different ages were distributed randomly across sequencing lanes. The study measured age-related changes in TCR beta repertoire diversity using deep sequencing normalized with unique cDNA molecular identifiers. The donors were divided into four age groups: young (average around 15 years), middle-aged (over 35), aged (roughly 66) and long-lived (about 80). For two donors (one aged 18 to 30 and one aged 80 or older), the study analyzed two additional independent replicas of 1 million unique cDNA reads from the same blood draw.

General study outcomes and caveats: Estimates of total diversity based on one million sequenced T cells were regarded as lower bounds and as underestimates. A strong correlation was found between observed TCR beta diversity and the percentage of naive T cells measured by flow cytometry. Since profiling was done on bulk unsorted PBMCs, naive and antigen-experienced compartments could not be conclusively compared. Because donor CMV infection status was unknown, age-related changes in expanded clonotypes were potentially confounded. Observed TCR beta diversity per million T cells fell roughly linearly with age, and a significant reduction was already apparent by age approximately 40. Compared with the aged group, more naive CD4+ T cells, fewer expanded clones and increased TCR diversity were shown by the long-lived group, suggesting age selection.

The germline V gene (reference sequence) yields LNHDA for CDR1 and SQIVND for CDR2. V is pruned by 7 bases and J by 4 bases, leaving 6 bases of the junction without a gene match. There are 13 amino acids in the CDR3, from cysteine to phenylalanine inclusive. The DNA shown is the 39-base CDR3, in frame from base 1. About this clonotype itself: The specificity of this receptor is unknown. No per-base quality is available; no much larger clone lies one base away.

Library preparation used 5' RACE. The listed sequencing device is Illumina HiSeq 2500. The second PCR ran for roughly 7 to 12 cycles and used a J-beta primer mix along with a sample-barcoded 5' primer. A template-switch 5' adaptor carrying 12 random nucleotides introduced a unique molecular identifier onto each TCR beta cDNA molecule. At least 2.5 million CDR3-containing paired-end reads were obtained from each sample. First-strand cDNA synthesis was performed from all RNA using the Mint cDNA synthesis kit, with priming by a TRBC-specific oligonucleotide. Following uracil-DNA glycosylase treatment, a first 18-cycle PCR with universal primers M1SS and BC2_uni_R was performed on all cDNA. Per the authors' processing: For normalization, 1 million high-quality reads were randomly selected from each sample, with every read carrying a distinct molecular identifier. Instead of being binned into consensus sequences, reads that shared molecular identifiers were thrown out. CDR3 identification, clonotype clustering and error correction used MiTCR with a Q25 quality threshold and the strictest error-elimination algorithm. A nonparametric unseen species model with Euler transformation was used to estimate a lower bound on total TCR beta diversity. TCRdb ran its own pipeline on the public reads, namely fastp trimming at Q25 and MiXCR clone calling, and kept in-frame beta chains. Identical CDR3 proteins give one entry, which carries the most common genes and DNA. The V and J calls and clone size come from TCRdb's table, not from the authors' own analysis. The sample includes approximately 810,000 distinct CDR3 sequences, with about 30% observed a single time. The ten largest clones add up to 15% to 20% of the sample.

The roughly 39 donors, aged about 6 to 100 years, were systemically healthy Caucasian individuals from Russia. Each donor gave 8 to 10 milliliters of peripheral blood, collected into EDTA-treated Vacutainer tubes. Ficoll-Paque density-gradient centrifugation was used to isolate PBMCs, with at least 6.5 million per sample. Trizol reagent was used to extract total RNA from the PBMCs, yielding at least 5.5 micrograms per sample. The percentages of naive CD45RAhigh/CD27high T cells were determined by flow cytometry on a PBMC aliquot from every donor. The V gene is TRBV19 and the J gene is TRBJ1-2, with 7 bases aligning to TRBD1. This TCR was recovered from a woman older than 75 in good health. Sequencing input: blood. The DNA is TGTGCCAGTACCCAGGGGGTCCCCTATGGCTACACCTTC. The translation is CASTQGVPYGYTF.